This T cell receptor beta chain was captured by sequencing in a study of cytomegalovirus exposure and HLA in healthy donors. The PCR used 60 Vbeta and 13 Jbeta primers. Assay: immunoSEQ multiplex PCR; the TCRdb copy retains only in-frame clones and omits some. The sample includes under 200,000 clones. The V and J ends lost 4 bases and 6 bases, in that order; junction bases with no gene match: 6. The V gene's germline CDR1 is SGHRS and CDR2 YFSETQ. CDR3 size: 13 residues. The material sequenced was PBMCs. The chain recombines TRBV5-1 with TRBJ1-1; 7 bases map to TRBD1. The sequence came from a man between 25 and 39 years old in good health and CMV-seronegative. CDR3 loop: CASSLTGFAEAFF. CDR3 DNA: TGCGCCAGCAGCCTGACAGGGTTCGCTGAAGCTTTCTTT.